The 26 T cell receptor beta chains below come from one sample, sequenced in a study of T cell repertoires in cytomegalovirus infection. A single record per CDR3 protein comes from TCRdb applying MiXCR to the reads. In the table there are roughly 640,000 distinct CDR3 sequences, roughly a quarter of which are singletons. The specimen was CD8+ T cells from PBMCs. The source of these receptors is a human donor in good health (CMV status not recorded). Some clones in this sample may be carry-over from other donors' samples.

This clonotype was counted a few times. The J gene is TRBJ2-7, the V gene TRBV20-1; either TRBD1 or TRBD2 may fit D (5 bases each). Germline CDR1 DFQATT, CDR2 SNEGSKA (reference sequence). This CDR3 region has 15 residues. V lost 3 bases and J 4 bases, leaving 19 bases between the germline ends. Written as DNA, the CDR3 is TGCAGTGCTAGGGACCGGGACCCCCCGCGGTACGAGCAGTACTTC. This gives the protein CSARDRDPPRYEQYF.

For this clonotype: The CDR3 does not close with the conserved phenylalanine or tryptophan, likely indicating a read error. This chain uses TRBV10-3 with TRBJ2-3; 7 positions match TRBD1. There are 15 residues in the CDR3. V dropped 4 bases and J dropped 0; count of bases not matched to a gene: 4. CDR1 is ENHRY, CDR2 SYGVKD, per germline. CDR3 residues: CAISGGTVSTDTQYS. As DNA, the CDR3 is TGTGCCATCAGTGGTGGGACAGTGAGCACAGATACGCAGTATTCT.

This clonotype showed up many times. The V gene is TRBV7-6, the J gene TRBJ1-4, with D uncertain. Trimming cost V 7 bases and J 3 bases, with 12 bases left between them. This CDR3 comprises 14 residues. From germline, CDR1 is SGHVS and CDR2 FNYEAQ. In DNA form, the CDR3 reads TGTGCCAGCAACCGAGGACCTGCTAATGAAAAACTGTTTTTT. Its protein is CASNRGPANEKLFF.

This clonotype was observed many times. This chain uses TRBV28 with TRBJ2-5, with TRBD1 identical over 10 bases. The CDR3 extends over 18 amino acids. Trimming removed 1 base from V and 4 bases from J; junction bases left unmatched: 12. Germline values: CDR1 MDHEN, CDR2 SYDVKM. CDR3 in amino acids: CASSLSWTGTGALETQYF. The DNA for the CDR3 is TGTGCCAGCAGTTTATCCTGGACCGGGACAGGGGCCTTAGAGACCCAGTACTTC.

The V call is TRBV28, the J call TRBJ1-2; 11 nucleotides align to TRBD1. Germline V gives CDR1 MDHEN, CDR2 SYDVKM. The CDR3 covers 16 residues. V lost 1 base, J lost 6 bases, and 7 bases stayed unmatched. Written as DNA, the CDR3 is TGTGCCAGCAGTTTATTTCGGGACAGGGGGTTGGATGGCTACACCTTC. It specifies CASSLFRDRGLDGYTF.

This clonotype has at least ten counts. The chain employs TRBV11-3 and TRBJ1-1; D remains unclear. Trimming took 5 bases from V and 8 from J, leaving 6 bases between them. The length of the CDR3 is 10 residues. Germline-derived CDR1 and CDR2 are SGHNT and YENEEA. CDR3: CASSPSEAFF. DNA for the CDR3: TGTGCCAGCAGCCCTTCGGAAGCTTTCTTT. The full variable domain, its missing parts supplied by reference TRBV11-3 and TRBJ1-1, is EAGVVQSPRYKIIEKKQPVAFWCNPISGHNTLYWYLQNLGQGPELLIRYENEEAVDDSQLPKDRFSAERLKGVDSTLKIQPAELGDSAVYLCASSPSEAFFGQGTRLTVV.

The chain recombines TRBV7-6 with TRBJ1-6, with TRBD1 as a possible D gene (5 bases). Per germline, CDR1 SGHVS and CDR2 FNYEAQ. Trimming cost V 5 bases and J 15 bases, with 17 bases left between them. CDR3 size: 13 residues. CDR3 nucleotide sequence: TGTGCCAGCAGCGTAACCGGGACTTTGGGCCTCCACTTT. It yields the protein CASSVTGTLGLHF.

This clonotype was counted ten times or more. The chain carries TRBV6-1 and TRBJ1-5; weak D call: TRBD1 (6 bases). The CDR3 extends over 14 amino acids. CDR1 and CDR2 from the germline V gene are MNHNS and SASEGT. V was clipped by 6 bases and J by 3 bases, with 12 bases between them. This CDR3 is CASRQGGDNQPQHF. DNA for the CDR3: TGTGCCAGCAGACAGGGAGGTGACAATCAGCCCCAGCATTTT.

The chain's CDR3 is CASSFKRPGGYGYTF. CDR3 bases: TGTGCCAGTAGTTTTAAGAGACCCGGGGGCTATGGCTACACCTTC. This chain connects TRBV19 to TRBJ1-2, with a tentative D call TRBD1 (5 bases). The CDR3 consists of 15 residues. V dropped 5 bases and J dropped 4 bases, with 17 bases sitting between them. Germline lookup yields CDR1 LNHDA and CDR2 SQIVND (reference sequence).

Details on this clonotype: A much larger clone lies a single base off, so this may be a read error. The rearrangement joins TRBV7-2 to TRBJ1-6; 7 bases are shared with TRBD1. CDR1 and CDR2 from the germline V gene are SGHTA and FQGNSA. This CDR3 region has 16 residues. CDR3 loop: CASSVTGFSFNSPLHF. The CDR3 DNA sequence: TGTGCCAGCAGCGTGACAGGGTTCTCCTTTAATTCACCCCTCCACTTT.

V and J are TRBV12-3 or TRBV12-4 and TRBJ2-7; D unclear. The CDR3 totals 12 residues. V was clipped by 2 bases and J by 5 bases, with 7 bases between them. CDR3 region: CASSLIAHEQYF. DNA of the CDR3: TGTGCCAGCAGTTTAATAGCCCACGAGCAGTACTTC.

The chain joins TRBV28 to TRBJ2-1; D is uncertain. Trimming pared 4 bases from V and 9 bases from J, leaving 13 bases between. Germline CDR1 reads MDHEN; CDR2 reads SYDVKM. This CDR3 has 13 residues. DNA of the CDR3: TGTGCCAGCAGTTCGACCAGTAAGACTGAGCAGTTCTTC. This translates into CASSSTSKTEQFF.

This clonotype was found a few times. This chain uses TRBV25-1 with TRBJ1-2, with a weak D call TRBD1 (6 bases). V shed 8 bases and J shed 4 bases, with 14 bases lying between them. The germline V gene has CDR1 MGHDK and CDR2 SYGVNS. The CDR3 sequence is 13 residues long. The CDR3 bases are TGTGCCAGCTACGGGACATCTGGCTATGGCTACACCTTC. Protein sequence: CASYGTSGYGYTF.

This clonotype came up a few times. The chain combines TRBV6-5 with TRBJ2-3; D unclear. Germline-derived CDR1 and CDR2 are MNHEY and SVGAGI. The ends were cut back, 4 bases at V and 0 bases at J, with 14 bases in the middle. CDR3 length equals 16 residues. The CDR3 is CASSFDLLASTDTQYF. The CDR3 coding sequence is TGTGCCAGCAGTTTTGACTTGTTGGCTAGCACAGATACGCAGTATTTT.

V and J are TRBV5-5 and TRBJ2-3; TRBD2 matches at 8 bases. With V trimmed by 4 bases and J by 2 bases, 15 bases remained unmatched. Germline V gene lookup returns CDR1 SGHKS and CDR2 YYEKEE (reference sequence). This CDR3 is 18 amino acids long. The CDR3 here is CASSQSLTSVTDTDTQYF. In DNA form, the CDR3 reads TGTGCCAGCAGCCAGAGTCTGACTAGCGTCACCGACACAGATACGCAGTATTTT.

This clonotype was detected many times. The chain uses TRBV6-2 or TRBV6-3 and TRBJ1-6; D is possibly TRBD1 (5 bases). V lost 6 bases to trimming and J lost 7 bases, with 10 bases between them. The germline CDR1 and CDR2 sequences are MNHEY and SVGEGT. The CDR3 spans 13 residues. The chain's CDR3 is CASRGTSNSPLHF. In DNA form, the CDR3 reads TGTGCCAGCAGAGGGACCTCCAATTCACCCCTCCACTTT.

Only a few counts were recorded for this clonotype. This chain joins TRBV7-9 and TRBJ2-1; possibly TRBD1 for D (6 bases). Germline-derived CDR1 and CDR2 are SEHNR and FQNEAQ (reference sequence). The CDR3 has 16 residues. The germline V and J ends were trimmed by 7 bases and 0 bases, with 16 bases remaining between them. The CDR3 protein is CASIVDSLSSYNEQFF. The CDR3 DNA reads TGTGCCAGCATTGTGGACAGTTTAAGCTCCTACAATGAGCAGTTCTTC. Full variable domain (remainder filled in from reference TRBV7-9 and TRBJ2-1): DTGVSQNPRHKITKRGQNVTFRCDPISEHNRLYWYRQTLGQGPEFLTYFQNEAQLEKSRLLSDRFSAERPKGSFSTLEIQRTEQGDSAMYLCASIVDSLSSYNEQFFGPGTRLTVL.

This clonotype was detected many times. This sequence joins TRBV28 and TRBJ2-7; TRBD1 agrees at 7 bases. The germline V gene has CDR1 MDHEN and CDR2 SYDVKM. The CDR3 has 13 amino acids. V shed 3 bases, J shed 2 bases, and the junction held 1 base outside the gene matches. This CDR3 reads CASSFQGAYEQYF. The CDR3 DNA follows: TGTGCCAGCAGTTTTCAGGGGGCCTACGAGCAGTACTTC. Combining the CDR3 with reference TRBV28 and TRBJ2-7 gives the whole variable domain DVKVTQSSRYLVKRTGEKVFLECVQDMDHENMFWYRQDPGLGLRLIYFSYDVKMKEKGDIPEGYSVSREKKERFSLILESASTNQTSMYLCASSFQGAYEQYFGPGTRLTVT.

This rearrangement joins TRBV5-1 to TRBJ2-3, with D perhaps being TRBD1 or TRBD2 (5 bases each). Trimming shortened V by 0 bases and J by 1 base, and 18 bases separated the two germline ends. CDR3 length: 18 amino acids. Germline V gene data show CDR1 as SGHRS and CDR2 as YFSETQ. The CDR3 DNA sequence: TGCGCCAGCAGCTTGGTACCGGGACCTATGAAGCGCACAGATACGCAGTATTTT. It encodes CASSLVPGPMKRTDTQYF.

The V and J genes are TRBV27 and TRBJ2-1, with 9 bases matching TRBD1. The ends lost 4 bases at V and 7 bases at J; junction bases unmatched: 11. CDR3 length: 16 amino acids. Germline CDR1 and CDR2: MNHEY and SMNVEV (reference sequence). CDR3 sequence (DNA): TGTGCCAGCAGTTCAAGGGGACAGGGTTTAGCTAATGAGCAGTTCTTC. Its protein is CASSSRGQGLANEQFF.

This clonotype was counted between two and nine times. The CDR3 region has the DNA TGTGCCAGCAGCGCTCGACTAGCGGGGGGCCGGGGAGATACGCAGTATTTT. Encoded protein: CASSARLAGGRGDTQYF. The chain links TRBV7-9 to TRBJ2-3, with 13 bases lining up with TRBD2. Trimming removed 5 bases from V and 5 bases from J; junction bases left unmatched: 10. CDR3 length: 17 amino acids. CDR1 SEHNR and CDR2 FQNEAQ come from the germline V gene (reference sequence).

The chain links TRBV10-3 to TRBJ2-3; no clear D gene. Germline CDR1 is ENHRY and CDR2 is SYGVKD. There are 15 residues in the CDR3. Between the trimmed V and J ends, which lost 2 bases and 1 base, there was a span of 10 bases. The CDR3 DNA reads as TGTGCCATCAGTGAGAAGGGATCAGGCACAGATACGCAGTATTTT. This codes for CAISEKGSGTDTQYF.

This clonotype was observed many times. The chain is built from TRBV7-8 and TRBJ2-5; D might be TRBD1 or TRBD2, each matching 5 bases. Trimming took off 5 bases at V and 3 bases at J, with 16 bases between the two ends. Per the germline V gene, CDR1 is SGHVS and CDR2 is FQNEAQ. The CDR3 totals 15 residues. The CDR3 nucleotides read TGTGCCAGCAGCCCCCTTGGGGGAGAGGAAGAGACCCAGTACTTC. Amino acid sequence: CASSPLGGEEETQYF.

This clonotype was seen a handful of times. The chain carries TRBV14 and TRBJ2-1; TRBD2 agrees at 15 bases. Unmatched junction bases numbered 13, after V lost 1 base and J lost 12 bases. CDR3 length: 18 amino acids. Germline CDR1 and CDR2: SGHDN and FVKESK. The CDR3 DNA sequence: TGTGCCAGCAGCCAAGTAGGACTAGCGGGGGGGCCCGGGTTTGTGCAGTTCTTC. Amino acids: CASSQVGLAGGPGFVQFF.

This clonotype was picked up many times. This rearrangement joins TRBV7-9 to TRBJ2-3; D call uncertain. The CDR3 has 15 residues. V lost 5 bases, J lost 0 bases, and 12 bases lay in between. CDR1 and CDR2 from the germline V gene are SEHNR and FQNEAQ (reference sequence). CDR3 amino acids: CASSPRPMSTDTQYF. The CDR3 DNA follows: TGTGCCAGCAGCCCCCGACCTATGAGCACAGATACGCAGTATTTT.

Worth noting for this clonotype: Just one base apart from a much larger clone, this may be a read error. The chain links TRBV5-5 to TRBJ2-7, with 11 bases matching TRBD1. In germline, CDR1 is SGHKS, CDR2 YYEKEE (reference sequence). This CDR3 comprises 14 residues. With 2 bases clipped from V and 3 bases from J, the junction kept 1 base outside the gene matches. CDR3 DNA: TGTGCCAGCAGCTTCGGGACAGGGGGCTACGAGCAGTACTTC. Encoded protein: CASSFGTGGYEQYF.